The entry below gives a single T cell receptor (beta chain) sequence along with its context. The entry originates in a study of CD8+CD57+ T cells in acquired aplastic anemia. The sequenced patients had an expansion of CD8+CD57+ cells seen by flow cytometry. CDR1 is SGDLS, CDR2 YYNGEE, per germline. This CDR3 comprises 15 residues. The V end lost 0 bases, the J end lost 5 bases, and 12 bases lay between the germline ends. Genomic DNA, the template, was used for profiling of the TCR beta VDJ and CDR3. TCRdb recomputed calls from the reads with MiXCR, one row per CDR3 protein. The top ten hold 20% of the sample, which has 200,000 to 250,000 distinct CDR3 sequences, about half seen once.

This chain connects TRBV9 to TRBJ1-5, with D unresolved. This TCR came from a human donor with aplastic anemia. Source material: sorted CD4+, CD8+, or CD8+CD57+ T cells (not recorded which) from PBMCs. The CDR3 region is CASSVGAGLYQPQHF. Written as DNA, the CDR3 is TGTGCCAGCAGCGTAGGGGCGGGTTTGTATCAGCCCCAGCATTTT.